This paragraph covers one T cell receptor beta chain sequence. Its antigen is not identified. The data were obtained in a study of graft-versus-host responses after intestinal transplantation. General study results and limits: Analysis identified GvH clones in recipient marrow, with some appearing first in ileum or blood.

Losses at the gene ends were 8 bases for V and 2 bases for J; bases not matched to a gene: 11. Per the germline V gene, CDR1 is LNHNV and CDR2 is YYDKDF (reference sequence). The CDR3 has 15 residues. The assay was immunoSEQ multiplex PCR, and TCRdb's table has in-frame clones only and misses some. The table has about 70,000 clones, roughly 87% seen once. The J gene is TRBJ2-5, the V gene TRBV15; 7 bases are shared with TRBD1. This receptor was identified in a human donor who received an intestinal transplant. The source material was unstimulated CD8+ T cells sorted from spleen or lymph node cells, sampled before intestinal transplant. The chain's CDR3 is CATSTSGRGQETQYF. Here the CDR3 DNA reads TGTGCCACCTCCACCTCGGGCAGGGGGCAAGAGACCCAGTACTTC. Full variable domain (rest looked up from reference TRBV15 and TRBJ2-5): DAMVIQNPRYQVTQFGKPVTLSCSQTLNHNVMYWYQQKSSQAPKLLFHYYDKDFNNEADTPDNFQSRRPNTSFCFLDIRSPGLGDTAMYLCATSTSGRGQETQYFGPGTRLLVL.